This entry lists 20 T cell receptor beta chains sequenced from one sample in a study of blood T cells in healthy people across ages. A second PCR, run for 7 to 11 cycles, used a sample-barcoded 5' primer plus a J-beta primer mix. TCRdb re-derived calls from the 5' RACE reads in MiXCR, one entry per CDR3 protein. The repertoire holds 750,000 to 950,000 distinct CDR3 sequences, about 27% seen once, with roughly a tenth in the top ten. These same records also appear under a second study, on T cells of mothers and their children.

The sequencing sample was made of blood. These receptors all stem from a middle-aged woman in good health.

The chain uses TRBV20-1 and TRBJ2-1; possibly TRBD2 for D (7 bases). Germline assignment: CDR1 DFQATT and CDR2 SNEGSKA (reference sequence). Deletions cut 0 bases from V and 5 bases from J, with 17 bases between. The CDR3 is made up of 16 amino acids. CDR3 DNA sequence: TGCAGTGCTAGAGATATGGGGGGGGGCCGGAACAATGAGCAGTTCTTC. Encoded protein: CSARDMGGGRNNEQFF.

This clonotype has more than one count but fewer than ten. The CDR3 region is CASSITLSDTYEQYF. CDR3 DNA: TGTGCCAGCTCCATAACCCTCTCAGACACCTACGAGCAGTACTTC. The V call is TRBV18, the J call TRBJ2-7, with D uncertain. Germline-derived CDR1 and CDR2 are KGHSH and LQKENI. Trimming took 6 bases from V and 2 from J, leaving 17 bases between them. CDR3 length equals 15 residues.

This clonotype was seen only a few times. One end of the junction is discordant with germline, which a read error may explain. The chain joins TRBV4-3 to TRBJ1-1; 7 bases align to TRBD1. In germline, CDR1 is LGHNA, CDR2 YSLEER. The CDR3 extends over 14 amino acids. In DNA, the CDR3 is TGCGCCAGCAACCAAGATTTGACAGGGAGTGAAGCTTTCTTT. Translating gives CASNQDLTGSEAFF.

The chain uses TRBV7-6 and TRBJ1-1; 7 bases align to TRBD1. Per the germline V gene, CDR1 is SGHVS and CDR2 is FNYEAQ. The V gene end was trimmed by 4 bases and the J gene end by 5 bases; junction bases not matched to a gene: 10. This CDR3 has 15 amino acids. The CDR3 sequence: CASSYEGAGMTEAFF. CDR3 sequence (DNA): TGTGCCAGCAGCTATGAGGGGGCCGGCATGACTGAAGCTTTCTTT.

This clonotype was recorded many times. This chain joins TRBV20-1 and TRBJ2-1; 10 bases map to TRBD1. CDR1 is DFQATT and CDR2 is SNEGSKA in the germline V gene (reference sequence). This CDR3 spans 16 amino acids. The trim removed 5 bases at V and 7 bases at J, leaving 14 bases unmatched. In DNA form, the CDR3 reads TGCAGTGCTCTTATCAGACAGGGGGCATTCTCTAATGAGCAGTTCTTC. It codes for CSALIRQGAFSNEQFF.

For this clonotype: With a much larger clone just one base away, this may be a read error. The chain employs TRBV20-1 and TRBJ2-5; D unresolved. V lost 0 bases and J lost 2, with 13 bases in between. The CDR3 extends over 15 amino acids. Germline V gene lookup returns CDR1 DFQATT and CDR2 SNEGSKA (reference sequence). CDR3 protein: CSARDLKALQETQYF. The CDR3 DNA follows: TGCAGTGCTAGAGATCTTAAGGCACTACAAGAGACCCAGTACTTC.

The CDR3 region is CASTRRVSTDTQYF. CDR3 bases: TGTGCCAGCACCCGCCGGGTGAGCACAGATACGCAGTATTTT. This chain links TRBV12-3 or TRBV12-4 with TRBJ2-3, with no clear D. The germline V and J ends were trimmed by 7 bases and 0 bases, with 11 bases remaining between them. This CDR3 has 14 residues.

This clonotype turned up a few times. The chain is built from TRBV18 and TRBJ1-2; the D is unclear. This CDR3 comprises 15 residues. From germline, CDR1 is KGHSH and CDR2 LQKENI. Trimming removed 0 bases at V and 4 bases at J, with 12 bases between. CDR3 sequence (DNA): TGTGCCAGCTCACCACCTGTCAGGAATCTCTATGGCTACACCTTC. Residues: CASSPPVRNLYGYTF.

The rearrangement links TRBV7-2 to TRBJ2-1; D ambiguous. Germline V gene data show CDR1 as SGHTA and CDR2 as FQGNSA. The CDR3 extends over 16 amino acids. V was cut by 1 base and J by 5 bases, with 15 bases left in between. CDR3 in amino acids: CASSLGVALGDNEQFF. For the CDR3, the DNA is TGTGCCAGCAGCTTAGGGGTAGCCCTCGGCGACAATGAGCAGTTCTTC.

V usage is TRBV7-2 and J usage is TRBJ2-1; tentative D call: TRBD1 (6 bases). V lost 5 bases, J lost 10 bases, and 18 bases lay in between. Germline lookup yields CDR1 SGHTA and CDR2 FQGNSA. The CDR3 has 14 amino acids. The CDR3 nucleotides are TGTGCCAGCAGCCGGGCGATGATCAGGGGCGAGCAGTTCTTC. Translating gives CASSRAMIRGEQFF.

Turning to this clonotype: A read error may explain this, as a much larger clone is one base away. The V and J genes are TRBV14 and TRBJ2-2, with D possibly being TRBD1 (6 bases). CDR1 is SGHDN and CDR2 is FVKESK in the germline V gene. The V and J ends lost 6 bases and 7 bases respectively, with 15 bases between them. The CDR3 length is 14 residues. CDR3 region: CASRSQGACGELFF. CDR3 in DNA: TGTGCCAGCAGATCACAGGGAGCATGCGGGGAGCTGTTTTTT.

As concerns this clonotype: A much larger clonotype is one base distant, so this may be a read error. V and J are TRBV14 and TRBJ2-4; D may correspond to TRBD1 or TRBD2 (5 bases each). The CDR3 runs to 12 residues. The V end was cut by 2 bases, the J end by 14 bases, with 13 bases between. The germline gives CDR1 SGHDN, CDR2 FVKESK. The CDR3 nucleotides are TGTGCCAGCAGCCAATGTGGGGGTACGGAGTACTTC. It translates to CASSQCGGTEYF.

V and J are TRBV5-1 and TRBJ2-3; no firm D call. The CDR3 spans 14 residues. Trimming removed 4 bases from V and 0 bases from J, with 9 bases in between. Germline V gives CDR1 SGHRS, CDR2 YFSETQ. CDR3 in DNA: TGCGCCAGCAGCGCAGACTCTAGCACAGATACGCAGTATTTT. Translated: CASSADSSTDTQYF.

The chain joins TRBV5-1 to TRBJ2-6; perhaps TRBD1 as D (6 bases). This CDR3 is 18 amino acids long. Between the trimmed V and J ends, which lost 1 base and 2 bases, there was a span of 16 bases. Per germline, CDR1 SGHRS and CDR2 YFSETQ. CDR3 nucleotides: TGCGCCAGCAGCTTGACAGGGTCGATGGGGACTGGGGCCAACGTCCTGACTTTC. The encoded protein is CASSLTGSMGTGANVLTF. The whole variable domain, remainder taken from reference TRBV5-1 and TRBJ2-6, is KAGVTQTPRYLIKTRGQQVTLSCSPISGHRSVSWYQQTPGQGLQFLFEYFSETQRNKGNFPGRFSGRQFSNSRSEMNVSTLELGDSALYLCASSLTGSMGTGANVLTFGAGSRLTVL.

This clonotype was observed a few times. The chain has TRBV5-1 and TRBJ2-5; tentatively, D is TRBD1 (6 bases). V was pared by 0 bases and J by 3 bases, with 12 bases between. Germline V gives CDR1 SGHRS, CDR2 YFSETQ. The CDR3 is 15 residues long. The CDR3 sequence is CASSLVPGVEETQYF. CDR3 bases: TGCGCCAGCAGCTTGGTTCCAGGGGTGGAAGAGACCCAGTACTTC.

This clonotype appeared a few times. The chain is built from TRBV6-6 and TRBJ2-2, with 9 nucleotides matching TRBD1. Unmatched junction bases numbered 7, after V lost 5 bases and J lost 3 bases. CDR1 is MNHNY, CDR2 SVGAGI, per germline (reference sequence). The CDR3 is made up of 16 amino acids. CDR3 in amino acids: CASSPWTGEYTGELFF. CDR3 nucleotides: TGTGCCAGCAGTCCCTGGACAGGGGAGTACACCGGGGAGCTGTTTTTT.

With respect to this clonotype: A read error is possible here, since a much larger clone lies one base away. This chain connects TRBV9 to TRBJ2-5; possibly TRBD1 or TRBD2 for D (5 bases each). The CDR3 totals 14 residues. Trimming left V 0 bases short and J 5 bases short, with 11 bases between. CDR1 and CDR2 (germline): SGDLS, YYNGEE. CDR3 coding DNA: TGTGCCAGCAGCGTAGCCCCGGGGCGGGAGACCCAGTACTTC. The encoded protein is CASSVAPGRETQYF.

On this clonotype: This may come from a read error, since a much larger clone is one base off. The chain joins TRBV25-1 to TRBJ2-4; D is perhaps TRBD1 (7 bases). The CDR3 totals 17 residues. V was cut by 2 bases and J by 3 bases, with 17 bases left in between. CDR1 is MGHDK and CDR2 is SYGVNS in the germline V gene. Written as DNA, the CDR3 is TGTGCCAGCAGTGAAATGGTGTCAGGGGGGAGCAAAAACATTCAGTACTTC. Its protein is CASSEMVSGGSKNIQYF.

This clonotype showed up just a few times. CDR3 in DNA: TGTGCCACCAGTGATCGGCAAAGCTATGGCTACACCTTC. Translated, it gives CATSDRQSYGYTF. This chain uses TRBV24-1 with TRBJ1-2; D uncertain. The CDR3 loop spans 13 amino acids. V was cut by 3 bases and J by 4 bases, with 8 bases left in between. CDR1 is KGHDR, CDR2 SFDVKD, per germline.

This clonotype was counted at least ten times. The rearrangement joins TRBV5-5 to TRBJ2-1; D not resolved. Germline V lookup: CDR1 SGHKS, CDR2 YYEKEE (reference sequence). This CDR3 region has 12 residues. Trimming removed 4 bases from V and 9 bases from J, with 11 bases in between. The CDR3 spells CASSEMYGEQFF. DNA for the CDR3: TGTGCCAGCAGCGAAATGTATGGTGAGCAGTTCTTC.